This T cell receptor (beta chain) was recovered during a study of cytomegalovirus exposure and HLA in healthy donors. Turning to this clone: Its antigen is currently unknown.

Study conclusions and caveats: The authors listed 150 to 200 TCR beta chains as cytomegalovirus-associated.

The V segment lost 5 bases and the J segment 3 bases; nucleotides outside the gene matches: 7. This CDR3 contains 15 residues. Per the germline V gene, CDR1 is SGHRS and CDR2 is YFSETQ. PCR involved 60 Vbeta and 13 Jbeta primers. Assay: immunoSEQ multiplex PCR; the TCRdb copy retains only in-frame clones and omits some. The sample shows around 130,000 clones, approximately 80% of them seen only once. The chain combines TRBV5-1 with TRBJ2-7, with TRBD1 matching over 11 bases. The source material was PBMCs. The sequence derives from a young woman in good health and CMV-seronegative. CDR3 region: CASSSGTGGFYEQYF. The CDR3 nucleotides are TGCGCCAGCAGTTCCGGGACAGGGGGATTCTACGAGCAGTACTTC.